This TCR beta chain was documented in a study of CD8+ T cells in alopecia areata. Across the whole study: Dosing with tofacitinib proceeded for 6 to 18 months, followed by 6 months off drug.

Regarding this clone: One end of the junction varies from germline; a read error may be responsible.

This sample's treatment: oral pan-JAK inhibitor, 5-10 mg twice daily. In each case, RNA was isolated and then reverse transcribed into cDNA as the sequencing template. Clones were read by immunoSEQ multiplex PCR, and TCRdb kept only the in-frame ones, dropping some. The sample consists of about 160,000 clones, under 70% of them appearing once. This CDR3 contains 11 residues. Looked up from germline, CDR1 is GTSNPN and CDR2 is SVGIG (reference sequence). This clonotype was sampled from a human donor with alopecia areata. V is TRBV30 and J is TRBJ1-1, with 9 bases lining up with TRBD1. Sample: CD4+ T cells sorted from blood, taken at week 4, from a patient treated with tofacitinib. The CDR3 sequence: CAWSPGTGILF. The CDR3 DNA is TGTGCCTGGAGTCCGGGGACAGGGATCCTCTTT.